One sample yielded the 18 T cell receptor beta chains listed below, sequenced in a study of T cell responses to AZD1222 COVID-19 vaccine. Clones were read by immunoSEQ multiplex PCR, and TCRdb kept only the in-frame ones, dropping some. The sample has about 35,000 clones, over 75% seen once. This sample comprised peripheral blood, obtained 28 days after the second AZD1222 dose. The receptors shown here come from an adult who received the AZD1222 COVID-19 vaccine.

This clone was seen more than once but under ten times. The chain links TRBV2 to TRBJ2-3; D perhaps matches TRBD1 (6 bases). This CDR3 comprises 16 residues. Trimming pared 6 bases from V and 0 bases from J, leaving 16 bases between. CDR1 and CDR2 from the germline V gene are SNHLY and FYNNEI. Here the CDR3 reads CASRSQGGMSTDTQYF. The CDR3 coding sequence is TGTGCCAGCAGATCACAGGGCGGAATGAGCACAGATACGCAGTATTTT.

The gene calls are TRBV5-1 and TRBJ2-1; D gene uncertain. This CDR3 contains 14 residues. CDR1 and CDR2 (germline): SGHRS, YFSETQ. V lost 1 base and J 7 bases, leaving 12 bases between the germline ends. The CDR3 protein is CASSLLAQGNEQFF. The CDR3 bases are TGCGCCAGCAGCTTGTTGGCTCAAGGTAATGAGCAGTTCTTC.

The chain carries TRBV7-8 and TRBJ2-2; 8 bases agree with TRBD2. Germline-derived CDR1 and CDR2 are SGHVS and FQNEAQ. This CDR3 contains 14 residues. The CDR3 here is CAGSGGLHGGELFF. The CDR3 DNA reads as TGTGCAGGGAGCGGGGGCCTACACGGGGGGGAGCTGTTTTTT.

The chain joins TRBV6-4 to TRBJ1-4, with D unresolved. CDR1 MRHNA and CDR2 SNTAGT come from the germline V gene. The CDR3 runs 15 residues. V shed 6 bases and J shed 0 bases, with 11 bases lying between them. The CDR3 bases are TGTGCCAGCAGCCCTGGGGATGCAACTAATGAAAAACTGTTTTTT. Translating it yields CASSPGDATNEKLFF.

The gene calls are TRBV5-1 and TRBJ2-3, with D possibly matching TRBD1 (5 bases). Trimming shortened V by 4 bases and J by 4 bases, and 10 bases separated the two germline ends. This CDR3 has 13 residues. CDR1 and CDR2 from the germline V gene are SGHRS and YFSETQ. The CDR3, as DNA: TGCGCCAGCAGCAGTCTCAGGGCAGATACGCAGTATTTT. It specifies CASSSLRADTQYF.

This clone was observed a single time. The chain links TRBV4-2 to TRBJ2-5, with 10 bases identical to TRBD2. CDR1 is LGHNA, CDR2 YNFKEQ, per germline. There are 17 residues in the CDR3. Trimming removed 1 base from V and 4 bases from J; junction bases left unmatched: 9. The CDR3 is CASSQVSSGSGGETQYF. The DNA for the CDR3 is TGTGCCAGCAGCCAAGTGTCTAGCGGGAGTGGGGGAGAGACCCAGTACTTC.

The chain employs TRBV6-1 and TRBJ2-3, with 8 bases lining up with TRBD2. Trimming removed 0 bases from V and 7 bases from J; junction bases left unmatched: 9. Germline loops: CDR1 MNHNS, CDR2 SASEGT. This CDR3 has 16 amino acids. Written as DNA, the CDR3 is TGTGCCAGCAGTGAAGCGACAGCGGGAGTGAAATATACGCAGTATTTT. Its protein product is CASSEATAGVKYTQYF.

The chain uses TRBV9 and TRBJ2-1; 10 bases align to TRBD2. This CDR3 spans 15 amino acids. Germline CDR1 is SGDLS and CDR2 is YYNGEE. After removal of 0 bases from V and 10 bases from J, the junction contained 7 bases not matched to a gene. CDR3 nucleotide sequence: TGTGCCAGCAGCGTAGACAGCGGGAGGGCCCGGGAGCAGTTCTTC. This codes for CASSVDSGRAREQFF.

Here the CDR3 DNA reads TGTGCCAGCAGGAGCAGGGGCCAGAACACTGAAGCTTTCTTT. This encodes CASRSRGQNTEAFF. The rearrangement links TRBV6-5 to TRBJ1-1; weak D call: TRBD1 (6 bases). Trimming cost V 6 bases and J 1 base, with 12 bases left between them. The CDR3 runs 14 residues. Germline assignment: CDR1 MNHEY and CDR2 SVGAGI.

The chain joins TRBV5-1 to TRBJ1-2; 10 bases match TRBD1. Per germline, CDR1 SGHRS and CDR2 YFSETQ. With V trimmed by 4 bases and J by 6 bases, 6 bases remained unmatched. The length of the CDR3 is 14 residues. CDR3 sequence: CASSQEGQGDGYTF. The CDR3 nucleotides are TGCGCCAGCAGCCAGGAAGGACAGGGGGATGGCTACACCTTC.

This clone was seen more than once but under ten times. The chain has TRBV13 and TRBJ1-3, with D possibly TRBD1 on 6 matching bases. This CDR3 has 17 residues. Trimming shortened V by 1 base and J by 0 bases, and 13 bases separated the two germline ends. From germline, CDR1 is PRHDT and CDR2 FYEKMQ (reference sequence). CDR3 in amino acids: CASSLDTGPFSGNTIYF. The CDR3 bases are TGTGCCAGCAGCTTAGACACAGGGCCTTTCTCTGGAAACACCATATATTTT.

The J gene is TRBJ2-2, the V gene TRBV5-1; 10 bases line up with TRBD1. CDR1 is SGHRS, CDR2 YFSETQ, per germline. The ends lost 5 bases at V and 1 base at J; junction bases unmatched: 2. The CDR3 runs to 15 residues. CDR3 sequence (DNA): TGCGCCAGCAGAAGGGACAGGGGGAACACCGGGGAGCTGTTTTTT. It is translated as CASRRDRGNTGELFF.

A single count supports this clone. This chain joins TRBV9 and TRBJ2-2; D not certain. This CDR3 is 12 amino acids long. Germline V gene lookup returns CDR1 SGDLS and CDR2 YYNGEE. Trimming cost V 6 bases and J 5 bases, with 8 bases left between them. The CDR3 nucleotides are TGTGCCAGCACCCCCCGGACCGGGGAGCTGTTTTTT. Its translation is CASTPRTGELFF. The full variable domain, its missing parts supplied by reference TRBV9 and TRBJ2-2, is DSGVTQTPKHLITATGQRVTLRCSPRSGDLSVYWYQQSLDQGLQFLIQYYNGEERAKGNILERFSAQQFPDLHSELNLSSLELGDSALYFCASTPRTGELFFGEGSRLTVL.

CDR3 sequence (DNA): TGTGCCAGCAGCCAAAGGGCCCCAGGGGGCTCTGCAACTAATGAAAAACTGTTTTTT. Its protein is CASSQRAPGGSATNEKLFF. The rearrangement uses TRBV27 and TRBJ1-4; 8 nucleotides agree with TRBD1. With V trimmed by 6 bases and J by 0 bases, 15 bases remained unmatched. This CDR3 has 19 amino acids. Germline V lookup: CDR1 MNHEY, CDR2 SMNVEV (reference sequence).

This chain's CDR3 is CASSLEAARWPNTGELFF. CDR3 coding DNA: TGCGCCAGCAGCTTGGAAGCGGCGAGGTGGCCCAACACCGGGGAGCTGTTTTTT. The rearrangement uses TRBV5-1 and TRBJ2-2; a possible D gene is TRBD2 (5 bases). V lost 0 bases, J lost 2 bases, and 17 bases lay in between. The CDR3 length is 18 residues. In germline, CDR1 is SGHRS, CDR2 YFSETQ.

This chain joins TRBV14 and TRBJ2-7; D may be TRBD1 (6 bases). Per the germline V gene, CDR1 is SGHDN and CDR2 is FVKESK. V gave up 4 bases and J gave up 0 bases, with 19 bases separating them. This CDR3 comprises 17 residues. The CDR3 reads CASSRSYQGRSSYEQYF. CDR3 nucleotides: TGTGCCAGCAGCCGATCGTATCAGGGGCGGAGCTCCTACGAGCAGTACTTC.

This clone showed up just once. The rearrangement links TRBV2 to TRBJ1-6; TRBD1 might be the D (6 bases). Deletions cut 9 bases from V and 8 bases from J, with 14 bases between. The CDR3 extends over 13 amino acids. Germline loops: CDR1 SNHLY, CDR2 FYNNEI. The CDR3 region is CASRGGTDSPLHF. DNA of the CDR3: TGTGCCAGTAGGGGGGGGACCGATTCACCCCTCCACTTT.

This clone has only one observation. The V and J genes are TRBV7-2 and TRBJ1-2, with 9 nucleotides matching TRBD1. The ends lost 5 bases at V and 7 bases at J; junction bases unmatched: 11. The CDR3 extends over 15 amino acids. The V gene's germline CDR1 is SGHTA and CDR2 FQGNSA. The DNA for the CDR3 is TGTGCCAGCAGCAGACCGGGACAGGGTTCGGTTGGCTACACCTTC. Translation gives CASSRPGQGSVGYTF. Drawing the rest from reference TRBV7-2 and TRBJ1-2, the complete variable domain is GAGVSQSPSNKVTEKGKDVELRCDPISGHTALYWYRQSLGQGLEFLIYFQGNSAPDKSGLPSDRFSAERTGGSVSTLTIQRTQQEDSAVYLCASSRPGQGSVGYTFGSGTRLTVV.